The rows below give T cell receptor beta chains drawn from one sample of a study of CD4 T cells in relation to SARS-CoV-2 and coronaviruses. Antigen specificity for these receptors is unknown. The data were produced by immunoSEQ multiplex PCR, yet TCRdb's version contains in-frame clones alone and is incomplete. The data contain under 25,000 clones, roughly 78% of them singletons. Input material: CD4+ T cells from PBMCs, cultured in vitro. The origin of the receptors is a human donor in good health. Both conserved end residues are part of each CDR3. The D gene is left open where the match is weak. Some rows mark clone size as missing; the rest say once, few, many or name a class of expanded clone.

j_gene	d_gene	abundance	len	v_gene	CDR3nt	CDR3aa
TRBJ2-1	TRBD2	few	21	TRBV4-1	TGCGCCAGCAGCTTGCCGACGGGACTAGCGGGAGGGCCTGGATCCTACAATGAGCAGTTCTTC	CASSLPTGLAGGPGSYNEQFF
TRBJ2-5	.	.	13	TRBV30	TGTGCCTGGAGTGTACGTTACGCAGAGACCCAGTACTTC	CAWSVRYAETQYF
TRBJ1-2	TRBD1	.	15	TRBV10-1	TGCGCCAGCGCCGGGAACAGGGGGCCTATCTCTGGCTACACCTTC	CASAGNRGPISGYTF
TRBJ2-7	.	.	15	TRBV11-2	TGTGCCAGCAGCTTAGGACAGGACAGCTCCTACGAGCAGTACTTC	CASSLGQDSSYEQYF
TRBJ1-2	.	.	13	TRBV12-3/TRBV12-4	TGTGCCAGCAGTTTCGGACGGAGCTATGGCTACACCTTC	CASSFGRSYGYTF
TRBJ2-1	TRBD2	.	18	TRBV5-4	TGTGCCAGCAGCTTGGCCCGGGGCGGGAGGGGGACCTACAATGAGCAGTTCTTC	CASSLARGGRGTYNEQFF
TRBJ1-1	TRBD1	.	17	TRBV3-1/TRBV3-2	TGTGCCAGCAGCCGCCTGGACAGGGGAGTCCCGAACACTGAAGCTTTCTTT	CASSRLDRGVPNTEAFF
TRBJ2-7	TRBD1	.	14	TRBV28	TGTGCCAGCAGAGGGACAGGGGCCTCCTACGAGCAGTACTTC	CASRGTGASYEQYF
TRBJ1-4	.	few	13	TRBV2	TGTGCCAGCAGTCAGGACCTAAATGAAAAACTGTTTTTT	CASSQDLNEKLFF
TRBJ1-1	.	.	15	TRBV11-2	TGTGCCAGCAGCTTGAGACAGGACCTACAGGTAGAAGCTTTCTTT	CASSLRQDLQVEAFF
TRBJ1-3	.	.	17	TRBV28	TGTGCCAGCAGTTTATGGTCGGACAGTAATACTGGAAACACCATATATTTT	CASSLWSDSNTGNTIYF
TRBJ1-2	.	.	12	TRBV7-9	TGTGCCAGCACCAGCCAGGGGCATGGCTACACCTTC	CASTSQGHGYTF
TRBJ1-6	TRBD1	few	15	TRBV5-4	TGTGCCAGCAGCTTCGGGACAGGGCTTAATTCACCCCTCCACTTT	CASSFGTGLNSPLHF
TRBJ1-5	.	.	14	TRBV5-5	TGTGCCAGCAGCTTGGTAGGGGGATATCAGCCCCAGCATTTT	CASSLVGGYQPQHF
TRBJ1-1	.	.	13	TRBV14	TGTGCCAGCAGCCAAGATGCGCCCACTGAAGCTTTCTTT	CASSQDAPTEAFF
TRBJ1-1	TRBD1	.	14	TRBV5-1	TGCGCCAGCAGCCCGGGACAGGTGGGGTCTGAAGCTTTCTTT	CASSPGQVGSEAFF
TRBJ2-1	.	few	12	TRBV9	TGTGCCAGCAGCGTCTGGGTGGGTGAGCAGTTCTTC	CASSVWVGEQFF
TRBJ2-1	.	.	18	TRBV18	TGTGCCAGCTCACCCCAAGAAGGGGCAAGGGGCGCCTACAATGAGCAGTTCTTC	CASSPQEGARGAYNEQFF
TRBJ1-5	TRBD1	.	15	TRBV9	TGTGCCAGCAGCCCCGGGACAGGGGAAGATCAGCCCCAGCATTTT	CASSPGTGEDQPQHF
TRBJ2-3	TRBD2	.	14	TRBV5-1	TGCGCCAGCATGGGCGGGGGAAGCACAGATACGCAGTATTTT	CASMGGGSTDTQYF
TRBJ2-3	TRBD2	.	16	TRBV5-1	TGCGCCAGCAGCTTGTCGCTAGCGGGGTCCACAGATACGCAGTATTTT	CASSLSLAGSTDTQYF
TRBJ2-7	.	.	13	TRBV5-6	TGTGCCAGCAGCTTGCCCCCTGACCATACGCAGTACTTC	CASSLPPDHTQYF
TRBJ1-2	TRBD1	.	15	TRBV3-1/TRBV3-2	TGTGCCAGCAGCCCCTTGACAGGGGGCGACTATGGCTACACCTTC	CASSPLTGGDYGYTF
TRBJ1-1	TRBD1	.	14	TRBV5-1	TGCGCCAGCAGCTTGGGACAGGGGCGGACTGAAGCTTTCTTT	CASSLGQGRTEAFF
TRBJ1-1	.	.	15	TRBV7-9	TGTGCCAGCACCAAGGCGGCAGGGAGGGTCACTGAAGCTTTCTTT	CASTKAAGRVTEAFF
TRBJ2-1	.	.	14	TRBV6-5	TGTGCCAGCAGTTACTCGTCGGGGAACAATGAGCAGTTCTTC	CASSYSSGNNEQFF
TRBJ1-1	.	.	13	TRBV3-1/TRBV3-2	TGTGCCAGCAGCCAAGATGGGGGGCCTGAAGCTTTCTTT	CASSQDGGPEAFF
TRBJ2-3	TRBD2	.	17	TRBV5-1	TGCGCCAGCAGCGGGACCGGGACTAGGAGCTACACAGATACGCAGTATTTT	CASSGTGTRSYTDTQYF
TRBJ1-1	.	.	13	TRBV12-3/TRBV12-4	TGTGCCAGCAGTTTTGGCAAATACACTGAAGCTTTCTTT	CASSFGKYTEAFF
TRBJ2-2	TRBD1	.	14	TRBV5-1	TGCGCCAGCAAAGAACAGGGGCGGACCGGGGAGCTGTTTTTT	CASKEQGRTGELFF
TRBJ2-7	TRBD2	.	15	TRBV5-1	TGCGCCAGCAGCTTGTTAACTAGCGGAAACTACGAGCAGTACTTC	CASSLLTSGNYEQYF
TRBJ1-5	.	.	16	TRBV28	TGTGCCAGCAGTCGGTCCCCGCAGTTTAGCAATCAGCCCCAGCATTTT	CASSRSPQFSNQPQHF
TRBJ1-4	TRBD1	.	16	TRBV6-6	TGTGCCAGCAGCCGAAGACAGGGGGCGGCTAATGAAAAACTGTTTTTT	CASSRRQGAANEKLFF
TRBJ2-1	TRBD2	.	15	TRBV24-1	TGTGCCACCAGTGATTTTACTAGCGGTGACAATGAGCAGTTCTTC	CATSDFTSGDNEQFF
TRBJ2-6	.	.	17	TRBV3-1/TRBV3-2	TGTGCCAGCAGCTTCGGGCGGGTTAGCGCTGGGGCCAACGTCCTGACTTTC	CASSFGRVSAGANVLTF
TRBJ2-7	.	.	14	TRBV19	TGTGCCAGTAGGCGGCCCGGACAGGCGGGAGAGCAGTACTTC	CASRRPGQAGEQYF
TRBJ2-1	TRBD2	.	18	TRBV23-1	TGCGCCAGCAGGCCCACGGGACTAGCGCCCCGCTCCTACAATGAGCAGTTCTTC	CASRPTGLAPRSYNEQFF
TRBJ2-3	.	.	15	TRBV24-1	TGTGCCACCAGTGATTCCAGGTTGTTCACAGATACGCAGTATTTT	CATSDSRLFTDTQYF
TRBJ2-1	TRBD2	.	14	TRBV5-1	TGCGCCAGCAGCTCCGGGACTAGCGGTAATGAGCAGTTCTTC	CASSSGTSGNEQFF
TRBJ2-1	TRBD2	.	13	TRBV25-1	TGTGCCAGCACGCGGACTAGCGTCGATGAGCAGTTCTTC	CASTRTSVDEQFF
TRBJ2-1	TRBD1	.	14	TRBV9	TGTGCCAGCAGCGGGGGACAGGGGGCCTATGAGCAGTTCTTC	CASSGGQGAYEQFF
TRBJ2-1	TRBD1	few	14	TRBV10-1	TGCGCCAGCAGTACCGGGACAGGATTCAATGAGCAGTTCTTC	CASSTGTGFNEQFF
TRBJ1-5	.	.	14	TRBV6-2/TRBV6-3	TGTGCCAGCAGTTATTTGGATAGCAATCAGCCCCAGCATTTT	CASSYLDSNQPQHF
TRBJ1-2	TRBD1	.	14	TRBV5-1	TGCGCCAGCAGCATAGGACAGGCCGGCTATGGCTACACCTTC	CASSIGQAGYGYTF
TRBJ2-1	TRBD2	.	12	TRBV12-3/TRBV12-4	TGTGCCAGCAGGCAGGCGGGAGTTGAGCAGTTCTTC	CASRQAGVEQFF